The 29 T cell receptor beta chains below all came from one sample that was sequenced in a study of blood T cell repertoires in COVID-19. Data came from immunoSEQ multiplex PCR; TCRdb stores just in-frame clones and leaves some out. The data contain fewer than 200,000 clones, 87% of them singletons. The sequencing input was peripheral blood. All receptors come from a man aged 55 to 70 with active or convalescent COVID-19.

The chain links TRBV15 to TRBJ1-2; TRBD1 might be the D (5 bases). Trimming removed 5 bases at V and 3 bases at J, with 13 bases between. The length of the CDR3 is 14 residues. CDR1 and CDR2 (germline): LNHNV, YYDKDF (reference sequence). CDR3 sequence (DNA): TGTGCCACCAGCTCCCAGGGTCCCCACTATGGCTACACCTTC. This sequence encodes CATSSQGPHYGYTF. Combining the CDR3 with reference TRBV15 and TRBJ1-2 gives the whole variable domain DAMVIQNPRYQVTQFGKPVTLSCSQTLNHNVMYWYQQKSSQAPKLLFHYYDKDFNNEADTPDNFQSRRPNTSFCFLDIRSPGLGDTAMYLCATSSQGPHYGYTFGSGTRLTVV.

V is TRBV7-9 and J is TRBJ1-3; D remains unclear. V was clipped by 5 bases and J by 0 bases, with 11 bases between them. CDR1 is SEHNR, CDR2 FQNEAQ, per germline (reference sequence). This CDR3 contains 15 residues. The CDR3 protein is CASSHQVTSGNTIYF. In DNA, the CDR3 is TGTGCCAGCAGCCACCAGGTGACCTCTGGAAACACCATATATTTT. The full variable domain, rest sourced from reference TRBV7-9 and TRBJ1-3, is DTGVSQNPRHKITKRGQNVTFRCDPISEHNRLYWYRQTLGQGPEFLTYFQNEAQLEKSRLLSDRFSAERPKGSFSTLEIQRTEQGDSAMYLCASSHQVTSGNTIYFGEGSWLTVV.

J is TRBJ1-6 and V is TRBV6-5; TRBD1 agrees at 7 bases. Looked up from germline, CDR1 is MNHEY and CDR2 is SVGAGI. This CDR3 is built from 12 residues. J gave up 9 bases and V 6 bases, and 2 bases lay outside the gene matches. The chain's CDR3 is CASSQGGSPLHF. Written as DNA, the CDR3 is TGTGCCAGCAGCCAGGGGGGTTCACCCCTCCACTTT.

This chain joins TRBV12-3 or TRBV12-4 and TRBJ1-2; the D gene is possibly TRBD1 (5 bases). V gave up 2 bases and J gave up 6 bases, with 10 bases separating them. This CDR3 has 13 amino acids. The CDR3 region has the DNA TGTGCCAGCAGTTTAAATCCGGGGGATGGCTACACCTTC. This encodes CASSLNPGDGYTF.

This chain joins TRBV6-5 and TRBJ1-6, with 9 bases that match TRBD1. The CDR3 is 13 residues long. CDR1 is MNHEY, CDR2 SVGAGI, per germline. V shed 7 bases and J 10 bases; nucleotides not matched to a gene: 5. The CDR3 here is CASNTGGRSPLHF. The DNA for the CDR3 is TGTGCCAGCAATACAGGGGGCAGATCACCCCTCCACTTT.

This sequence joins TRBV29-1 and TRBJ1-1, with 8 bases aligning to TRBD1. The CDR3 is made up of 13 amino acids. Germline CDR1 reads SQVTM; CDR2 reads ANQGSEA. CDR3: CSARGQENTEAFF. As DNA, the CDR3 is TGCAGTGCCCGGGGACAGGAGAACACTGAAGCTTTCTTT.

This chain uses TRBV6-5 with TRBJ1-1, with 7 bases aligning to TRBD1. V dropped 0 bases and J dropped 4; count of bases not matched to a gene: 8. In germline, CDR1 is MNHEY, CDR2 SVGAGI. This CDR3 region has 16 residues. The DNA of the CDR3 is TGTGCCAGCAGTTACTCCTCCCTACAGGGGAGCACTGAAGCTTTCTTT. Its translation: CASSYSSLQGSTEAFF.

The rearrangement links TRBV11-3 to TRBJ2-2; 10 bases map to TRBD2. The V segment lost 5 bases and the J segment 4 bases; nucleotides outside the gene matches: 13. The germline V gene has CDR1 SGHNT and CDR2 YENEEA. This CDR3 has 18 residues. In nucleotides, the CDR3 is TGTGCCAGCAGCCAATATCGGGCTAGCGGGGGCTTCACCGGGGAGCTGTTTTTT. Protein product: CASSQYRASGGFTGELFF. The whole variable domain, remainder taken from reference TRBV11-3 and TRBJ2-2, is EAGVVQSPRYKIIEKKQPVAFWCNPISGHNTLYWYLQNLGQGPELLIRYENEEAVDDSQLPKDRFSAERLKGVDSTLKIQPAELGDSAVYLCASSQYRASGGFTGELFFGEGSRLTVL.

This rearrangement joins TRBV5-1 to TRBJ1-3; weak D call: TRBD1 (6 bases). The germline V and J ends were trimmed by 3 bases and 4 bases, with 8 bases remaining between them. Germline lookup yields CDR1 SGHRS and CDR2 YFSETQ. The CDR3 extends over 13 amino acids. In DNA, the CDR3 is TGCGCCAGCAGCTCCGGACAGGGAAACACCATATATTTT. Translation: CASSSGQGNTIYF.

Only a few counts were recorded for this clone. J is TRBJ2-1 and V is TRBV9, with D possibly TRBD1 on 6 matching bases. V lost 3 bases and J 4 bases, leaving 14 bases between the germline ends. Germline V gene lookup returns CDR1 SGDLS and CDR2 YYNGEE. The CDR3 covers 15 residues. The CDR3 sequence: CASSATTGPYNEQFF. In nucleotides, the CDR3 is TGTGCCAGCAGCGCAACGACAGGTCCTTACAATGAGCAGTTCTTC.

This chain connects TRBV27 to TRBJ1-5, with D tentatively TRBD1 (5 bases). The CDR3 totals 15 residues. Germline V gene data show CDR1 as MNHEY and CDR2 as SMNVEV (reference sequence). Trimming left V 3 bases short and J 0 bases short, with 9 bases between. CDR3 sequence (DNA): TGTGCCAGCAGTTTTGGGGGGAGTAGCAATCAGCCCCAGCATTTT. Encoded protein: CASSFGGSSNQPQHF.

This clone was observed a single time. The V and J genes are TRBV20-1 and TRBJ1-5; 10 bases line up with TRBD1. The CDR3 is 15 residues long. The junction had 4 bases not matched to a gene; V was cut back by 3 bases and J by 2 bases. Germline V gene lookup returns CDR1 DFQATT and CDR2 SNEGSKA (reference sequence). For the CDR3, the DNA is TGCAGTGCTAGTTGGACAGGGGGTGGCAATCAGCCCCAGCATTTT. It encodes CSASWTGGGNQPQHF.

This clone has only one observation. The DNA for the CDR3 is TGTGCCAGCAGCCAAGGAAACCAGCGGGGCTACGAGCAGTACTTC. As protein: CASSQGNQRGYEQYF. The rearrangement joins TRBV4-2 to TRBJ2-7; 7 nucleotides agree with TRBD2. From germline, CDR1 is LGHNA and CDR2 YNFKEQ. Trimming cost V 1 base and J 3 bases; bases outside gene matches: 6. This CDR3 has 15 amino acids.

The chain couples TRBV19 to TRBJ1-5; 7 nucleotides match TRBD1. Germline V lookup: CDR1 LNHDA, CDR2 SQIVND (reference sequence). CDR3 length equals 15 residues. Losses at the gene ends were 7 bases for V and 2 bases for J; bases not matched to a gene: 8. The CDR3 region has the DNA TGTGCCAGTACTGGGGACAGCGGTGGCAATCAGCCCCAGCATTTT. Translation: CASTGDSGGNQPQHF.

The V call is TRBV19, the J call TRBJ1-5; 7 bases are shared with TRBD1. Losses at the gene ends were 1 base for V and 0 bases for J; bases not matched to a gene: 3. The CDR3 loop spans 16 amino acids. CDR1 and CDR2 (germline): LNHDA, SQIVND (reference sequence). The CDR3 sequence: CASSIGRGYSNQPQHF. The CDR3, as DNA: TGTGCCAGTAGTATAGGCAGGGGGTATAGCAATCAGCCCCAGCATTTT.

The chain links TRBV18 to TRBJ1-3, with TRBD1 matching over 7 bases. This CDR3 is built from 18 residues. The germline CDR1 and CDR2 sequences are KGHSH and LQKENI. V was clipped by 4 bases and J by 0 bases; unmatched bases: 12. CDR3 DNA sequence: TGTGCCAGCTCACAGAGCCGACAGGGAGGTAACTCTGGAAACACCATATATTTT. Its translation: CASSQSRQGGNSGNTIYF.

The CDR3 DNA reads TGTGCCACCAGCAGAGATGTTGCACCCAGGGCCGTCCCCTCCTACTTC. Translating it yields CATSRDVAPRAVPSYF. This chain links TRBV15 with TRBJ2-4; TRBD1 might be the D (5 bases). V shed 0 bases and J shed 16 bases, with 25 bases lying between them. The CDR3 extends over 16 amino acids. Germline assignment: CDR1 LNHNV and CDR2 YYDKDF (reference sequence).

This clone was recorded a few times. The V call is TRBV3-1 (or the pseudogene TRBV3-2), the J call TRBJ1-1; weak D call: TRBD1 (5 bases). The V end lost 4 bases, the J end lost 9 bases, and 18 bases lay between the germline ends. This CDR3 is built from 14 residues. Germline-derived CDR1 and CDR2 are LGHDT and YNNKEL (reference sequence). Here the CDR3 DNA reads TGTGCCAGCAGCCCTCACGGCCAGGGCGCACAAGCTTTCTTT. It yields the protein CASSPHGQGAQAFF.

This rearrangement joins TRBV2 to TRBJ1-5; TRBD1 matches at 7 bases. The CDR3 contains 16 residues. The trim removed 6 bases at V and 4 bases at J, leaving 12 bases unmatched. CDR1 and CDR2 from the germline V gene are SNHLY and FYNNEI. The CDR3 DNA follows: TGTGCCAGCAGAGTCGACAGGGTCGTTGGTAATCAGCCCCAGCATTTT. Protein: CASRVDRVVGNQPQHF. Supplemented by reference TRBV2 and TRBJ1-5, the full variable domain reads EPEVTQTPSHQVTQMGQEVILRCVPISNHLYFYWYRQILGQKVEFLVSFYNNEISEKSEIFDDQFSVERPDGSNFTLKIRSTKLEDSAMYFCASRVDRVVGNQPQHFGDGTRLSIL.

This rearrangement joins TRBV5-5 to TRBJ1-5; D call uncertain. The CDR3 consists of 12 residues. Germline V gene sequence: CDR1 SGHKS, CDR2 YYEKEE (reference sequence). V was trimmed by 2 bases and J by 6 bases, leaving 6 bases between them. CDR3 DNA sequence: TGTGCCAGCAGCTTATCAGGTCAGCCCCAGCATTTT. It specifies CASSLSGQPQHF.

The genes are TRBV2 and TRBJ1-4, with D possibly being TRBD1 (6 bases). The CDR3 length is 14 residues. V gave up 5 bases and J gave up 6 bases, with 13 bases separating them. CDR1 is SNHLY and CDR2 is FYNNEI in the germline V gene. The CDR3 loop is CASSLGGLDEKLFF. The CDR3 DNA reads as TGTGCCAGCAGTCTGGGGGGGCTCGATGAAAAACTGTTTTTT.

The CDR3 DNA reads TGTGCCAGCAGCCAAGATGGAGACCAGGGGGGTGGAAGCTCTGGAAACACCATATATTTT. This encodes CASSQDGDQGGGSSGNTIYF. The rearrangement uses TRBV4-2 and TRBJ1-3; 7 nucleotides match TRBD1. The CDR3 sequence is 20 residues long. The germline gives CDR1 LGHNA, CDR2 YNFKEQ. Unmatched junction bases numbered 14, after V lost 0 bases and J lost 0 bases.

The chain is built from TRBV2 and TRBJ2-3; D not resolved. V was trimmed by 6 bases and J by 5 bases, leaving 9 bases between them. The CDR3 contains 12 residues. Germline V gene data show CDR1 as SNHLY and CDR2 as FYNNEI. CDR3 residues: CASRVAGDTQYF. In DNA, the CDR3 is TGTGCCAGCAGGGTAGCCGGAGATACGCAGTATTTT.

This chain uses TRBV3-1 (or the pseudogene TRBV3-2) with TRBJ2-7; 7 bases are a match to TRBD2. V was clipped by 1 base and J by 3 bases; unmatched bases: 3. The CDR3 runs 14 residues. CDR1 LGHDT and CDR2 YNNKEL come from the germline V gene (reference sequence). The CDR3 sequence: CASSQVPGGYEQYF. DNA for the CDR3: TGTGCCAGCAGCCAAGTTCCGGGGGGCTACGAGCAGTACTTC.

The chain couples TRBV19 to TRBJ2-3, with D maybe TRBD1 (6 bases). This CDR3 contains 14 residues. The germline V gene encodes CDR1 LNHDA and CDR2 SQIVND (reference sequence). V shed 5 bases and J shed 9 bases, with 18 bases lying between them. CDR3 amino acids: CASSSWGLGGTQYF. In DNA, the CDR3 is TGTGCCAGTAGTTCCTGGGGGCTAGGGGGAACGCAGTATTTT. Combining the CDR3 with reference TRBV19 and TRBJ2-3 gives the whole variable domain DGGITQSPKYLFRKEGQNVTLSCEQNLNHDAMYWYRQDPGQGLRLIYYSQIVNDFQKGDIAEGYSVSREKKESFPLTVTSAQKNPTAFYLCASSSWGLGGTQYFGPGTRLTVL.

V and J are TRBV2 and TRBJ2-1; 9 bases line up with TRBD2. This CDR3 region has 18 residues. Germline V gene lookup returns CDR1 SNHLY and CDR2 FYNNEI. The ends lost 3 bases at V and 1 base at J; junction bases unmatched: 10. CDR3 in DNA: TGTGCCAGCAGTGATGCCCCGGGACTAGCAGGGTCCTACAATGAGCAGTTCTTC. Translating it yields CASSDAPGLAGSYNEQFF.

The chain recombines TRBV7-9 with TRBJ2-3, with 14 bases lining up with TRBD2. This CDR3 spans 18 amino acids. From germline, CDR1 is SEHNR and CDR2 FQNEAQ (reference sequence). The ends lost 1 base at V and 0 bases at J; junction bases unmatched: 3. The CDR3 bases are TGTGCCAGCAGCTTAGGGACTAGCGGGGGGCATAGCACAGATACGCAGTATTTT. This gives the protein CASSLGTSGGHSTDTQYF.

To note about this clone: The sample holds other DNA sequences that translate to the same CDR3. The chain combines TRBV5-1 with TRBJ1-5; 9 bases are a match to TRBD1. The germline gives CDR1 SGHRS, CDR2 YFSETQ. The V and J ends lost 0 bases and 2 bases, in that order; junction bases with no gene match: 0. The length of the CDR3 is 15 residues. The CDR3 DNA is TGCGCCAGCAGCTTGGGGACAGGGGGCAATCAGCCCCAGCATTTT. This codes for CASSLGTGGNQPQHF. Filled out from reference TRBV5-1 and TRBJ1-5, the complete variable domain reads KAGVTQTPRYLIKTRGQQVTLSCSPISGHRSVSWYQQTPGQGLQFLFEYFSETQRNKGNFPGRFSGRQFSNSRSEMNVSTLELGDSALYLCASSLGTGGNQPQHFGDGTRLSIL.

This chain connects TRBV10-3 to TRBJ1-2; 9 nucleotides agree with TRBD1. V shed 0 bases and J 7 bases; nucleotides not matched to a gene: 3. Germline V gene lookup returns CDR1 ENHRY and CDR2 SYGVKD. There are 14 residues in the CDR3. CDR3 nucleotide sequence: TGTGCCATCAGTGAGTCCCCGGGACAGGGTGGCTACACCTTC. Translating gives CAISESPGQGGYTF.